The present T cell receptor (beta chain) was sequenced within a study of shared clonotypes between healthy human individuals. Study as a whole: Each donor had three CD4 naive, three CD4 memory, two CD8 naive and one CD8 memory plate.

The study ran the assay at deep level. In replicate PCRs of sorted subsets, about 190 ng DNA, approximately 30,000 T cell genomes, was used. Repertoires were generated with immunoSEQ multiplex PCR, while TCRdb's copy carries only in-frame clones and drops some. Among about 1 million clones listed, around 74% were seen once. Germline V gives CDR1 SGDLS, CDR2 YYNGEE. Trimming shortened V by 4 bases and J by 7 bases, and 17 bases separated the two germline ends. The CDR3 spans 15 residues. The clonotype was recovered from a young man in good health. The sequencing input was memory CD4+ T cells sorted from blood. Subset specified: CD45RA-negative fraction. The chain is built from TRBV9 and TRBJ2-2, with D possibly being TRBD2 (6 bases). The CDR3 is CASSQNGGVGGELFF. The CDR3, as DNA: TGTGCCAGCAGCCAAAACGGGGGTGTTGGCGGGGAGCTGTTTTTT.